This is a list of T cell receptor beta chains from one sample in a study of T cell responses to AZD1222 COVID-19 vaccine. Data came from immunoSEQ multiplex PCR; TCRdb stores just in-frame clones and leaves some out. The sample includes 100,000 or so clones, just under 95% of them seen just once. Material: peripheral blood, obtained on day 0 of AZD1222 vaccination. These receptors all stem from an adult in good health. CDR3s include the opening cysteine and the closing phenylalanine or tryptophan. The D gene is left open where the match is weak. Expanded clones get a size class; other rows say once, few or many, or leave the size out.

v_gene: TRBV7-2; d_gene: NA; abundance: NA; j_gene: TRBJ1-5; CDR3nt: TGTGCCAGCAGCTTAGCGGGCTACAATCAGCCCCAGCATTTT; CDR3aa: CASSLAGYNQPQHF
v_gene: TRBV28; d_gene: NA; abundance: NA; j_gene: TRBJ2-3; CDR3nt: TGTGCCAGCAGTTTGGGACGGGAAGGCACAGATACGCAGTATTTT; CDR3aa: CASSLGREGTDTQYF
v_gene: TRBV2; d_gene: NA; abundance: NA; j_gene: TRBJ1-1; CDR3nt: TGTGCCAGTTCATGGGGGGCAGTTGAAAACACTGAAGCTTTCTTT; CDR3aa: CASSWGAVENTEAFF
v_gene: TRBV12-3/TRBV12-4; d_gene: NA; abundance: NA; j_gene: TRBJ1-2; CDR3nt: TGTGCCAGCTGTTCAGGACTCGTTGGCTACACCTTC; CDR3aa: CASCSGLVGYTF
v_gene: TRBV15; d_gene: NA; abundance: NA; j_gene: TRBJ1-1; CDR3nt: TGTGCCACCAGCAGAGATCTTGGAGGACGAGGTGAGACGGAAGCTTTCTTT; CDR3aa: CATSRDLGGRGETEAFF
v_gene: TRBV7-2; d_gene: TRBD2; abundance: NA; j_gene: TRBJ2-7; CDR3nt: TGTGCCAGCACCTTCCAGGGAGGGTCCTACGAGCAGTACTTC; CDR3aa: CASTFQGGSYEQYF
v_gene: TRBV2; d_gene: NA; abundance: NA; j_gene: TRBJ2-4; CDR3nt: TGTGCCAGCAGGGATCCGGGACTGCTAGCCAAAAACATTCAGTACTTC; CDR3aa: CASRDPGLLAKNIQYF
v_gene: TRBV7-8; d_gene: NA; abundance: NA; j_gene: TRBJ1-2; CDR3nt: TGTGCCAGCAGCTTACTATCTGGCTACACCTTC; CDR3aa: CASSLLSGYTF
v_gene: TRBV3-1/TRBV3-2; d_gene: TRBD1; abundance: few; j_gene: TRBJ1-2; CDR3nt: TGTGCCAGCAGCCCATCTAGGGGGCTCTATGGCTACACCTTC; CDR3aa: CASSPSRGLYGYTF
v_gene: TRBV6-5; d_gene: NA; abundance: NA; j_gene: TRBJ1-1; CDR3nt: TGTGCCAGCAGTTACCACAGACTGAACACTGAAGCTTTCTTT; CDR3aa: CASSYHRLNTEAFF
v_gene: TRBV6-6; d_gene: NA; abundance: NA; j_gene: TRBJ1-1; CDR3nt: TGTGCCAGCAGCCCGGCCGTGACTTTGAACACTGAAGCTTTCTTT; CDR3aa: CASSPAVTLNTEAFF
v_gene: TRBV6-2/TRBV6-3; d_gene: TRBD1; abundance: NA; j_gene: TRBJ1-1; CDR3nt: TGTGCCAGCAGTTACATCTCAGGGACAGCCCACACTGAAGCTTTCTTT; CDR3aa: CASSYISGTAHTEAFF
v_gene: TRBV7-9; d_gene: NA; abundance: NA; j_gene: TRBJ2-1; CDR3nt: TGTGCCAGCAGTTCGACCGGGGCAGTTCCCTACAATGAGCAGTTCTTC; CDR3aa: CASSSTGAVPYNEQFF
v_gene: TRBV30; d_gene: TRBD1; abundance: few; j_gene: TRBJ1-5; CDR3nt: TGTGCCTGGAGTGGGGTTACAGGGGATCAGCCCCAGCATTTT; CDR3aa: CAWSGVTGDQPQHF
v_gene: TRBV27; d_gene: NA; abundance: NA; j_gene: TRBJ2-4; CDR3nt: TGTGCCAGCAGTTTAGGGCCAGGGCAAGCCAAAAACATTCAGTACTTC; CDR3aa: CASSLGPGQAKNIQYF
v_gene: TRBV13; d_gene: NA; abundance: NA; j_gene: TRBJ1-1; CDR3nt: TGTGCCAGCAGCCCCCCGAAAGAGGCCGAAGCTTTCTTT; CDR3aa: CASSPPKEAEAFF
v_gene: TRBV30; d_gene: NA; abundance: NA; j_gene: TRBJ1-5; CDR3nt: TGTGCCTGGAGTGTAGGACAGCACAATCAGCCCCAGCATTTT; CDR3aa: CAWSVGQHNQPQHF